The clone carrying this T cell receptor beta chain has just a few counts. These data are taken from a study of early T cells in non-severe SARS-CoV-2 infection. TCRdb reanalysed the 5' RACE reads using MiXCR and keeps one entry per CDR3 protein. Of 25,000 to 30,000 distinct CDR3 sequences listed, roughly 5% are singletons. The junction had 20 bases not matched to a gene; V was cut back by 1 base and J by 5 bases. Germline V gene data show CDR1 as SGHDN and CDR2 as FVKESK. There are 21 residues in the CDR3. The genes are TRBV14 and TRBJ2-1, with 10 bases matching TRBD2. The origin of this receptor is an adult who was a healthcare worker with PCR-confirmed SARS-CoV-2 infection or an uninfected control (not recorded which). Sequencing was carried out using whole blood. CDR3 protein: CASSQGEPSGSTRAVHNEQFF. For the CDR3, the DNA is TGTGCCAGCAGCCAAGGAGAGCCTAGCGGGAGTACCCGGGCGGTTCACAATGAGCAGTTCTTC.